This TCR beta chain was captured by sequencing in a study of blood T cell repertoires in COVID-19 (dated by TCRdb to 2020 to 2021). Background on the whole study: The collaborator samples originated in the United States, Italy and Spain and spanned the acute and convalescent phases of COVID-19. Where HLA class I and class II types were available, the types were taken from metadata supplied by the sample provider, not from assay-based typing. Subjects who had been exposed to COVID-19, were actively infected with it, or had recovered from it provided the deeply sampled blood TCRbeta repertoires that made up the dataset. Sample metadata almost always included a de-identified subject ID, COVID-19 status, age in years and sex. Samples came from the ongoing ImmuneRACE study (first 160 participants) plus 1,254 subjects from 6 global collaborators. The prospective study material was composed of cDNA or gDNA derived from T cells, B-cell-depleted T cells, or PBMCs. A freely available public database, intended as a resource for researchers studying the immune response to SARS-CoV-2, is where the repertoires were released. The investigation overall reported the following: How much clinical and demographic metadata was included differed by source and by participant, and the metadata was provided uncurated.

TCRbeta CDR3 regions were amplified from genomic DNA by means of the immunoSEQ Assay, a bias-controlled multiplex PCR. Per the source publication's procedure: Nucleated cell counts per sample were estimated from amplification of reference gene primers within the assay. Sequence reads were collapsed and filtered to measure the absolute abundance of every unique TCRbeta CDR3 rearrangement. For each sample, productive Simpson clonality was calculated by taking the square root of Simpson's diversity index across productive rearrangements. TCRdb mirrors the immuneACCESS table, restricted to in-frame sequences. Some clones are absent from its copies; in checked studies, under half trace to an unresolved V gene, and the reason for the others is unknown. V, J and clone size were drawn from that table, and D and trimming were deduced from the DNA. Counted in this sample were roughly 200,000 clones; about 78% of them appeared once. Of the sample, 4.5% to 7% falls within the top ten clones.

A distance of 13 bases separates the germline ends of V and J, which lose 3 bases and 5 bases respectively. CDR1 ENHRY and CDR2 SYGVKD are derived from the germline V gene. The CDR3 runs 15 amino acids, cysteine and phenylalanine included. CDR3 DNA only is kept here, 45 bases in frame from base 1. Collaborating institutions collected whole blood in K2EDTA tubes following their own protocols. For TCRbeta analysis, collaborator samples were shipped as frozen whole blood, as isolated PBMCs, or as DNA extracted from either sample type. Points on this clone: The antigen it binds to is not known. No base qualities exist here, and no much larger clone lies one base off it.

This clonotype was sampled from a woman in her seventies with acute or convalescent COVID-19. This sequence uses TRBV10-3 and TRBJ1-4, with TRBD1 tentatively as D gene (6 bases match). Sequencing was carried out using peripheral blood. The bases are TGTGCCATCAGTGACCCGACAGGCCAGAATGAAAAACTGTTTTTT. The encoded protein is CAISDPTGQNEKLFF.